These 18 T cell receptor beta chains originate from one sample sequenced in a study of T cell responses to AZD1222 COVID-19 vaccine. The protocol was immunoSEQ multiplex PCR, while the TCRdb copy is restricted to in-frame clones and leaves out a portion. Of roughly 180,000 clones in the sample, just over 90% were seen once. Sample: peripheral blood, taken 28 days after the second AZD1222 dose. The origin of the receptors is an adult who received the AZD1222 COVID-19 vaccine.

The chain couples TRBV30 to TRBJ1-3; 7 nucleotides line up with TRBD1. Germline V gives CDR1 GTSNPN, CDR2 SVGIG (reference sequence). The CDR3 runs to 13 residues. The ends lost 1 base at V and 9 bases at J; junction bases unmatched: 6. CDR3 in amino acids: CAWSGQGEVTIYF. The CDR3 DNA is TGTGCCTGGAGTGGACAGGGCGAGGTCACCATATATTTT. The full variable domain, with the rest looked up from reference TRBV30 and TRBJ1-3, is SQTIHQWPATLVQPVGSPLSLECTVEGTSNPNLYWYRQAAGRGLQLLFYSVGIGQISSEVPQNLSASRPQDRQFILSSKKLLLSDSGFYLCAWSGQGEVTIYFGEGSWLTVV.

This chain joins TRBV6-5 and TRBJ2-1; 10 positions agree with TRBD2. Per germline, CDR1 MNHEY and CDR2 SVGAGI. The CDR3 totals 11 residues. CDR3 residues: CGTSGYNEQFF. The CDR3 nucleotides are TGTGGGACTAGCGGATACAATGAGCAGTTCTTC.

Here the CDR3 DNA reads TGTGCCACCAGCAGAGGAAAAGCAGGGATGGGGGATGGCTACACCTTC. Translation: CATSRGKAGMGDGYTF. The chain employs TRBV15 and TRBJ1-2, with a tentative D call TRBD1 (5 bases). V was trimmed by 1 base and J by 6 bases, leaving 18 bases between them. From germline, CDR1 is LNHNV and CDR2 YYDKDF (reference sequence). The CDR3 is 16 residues long.

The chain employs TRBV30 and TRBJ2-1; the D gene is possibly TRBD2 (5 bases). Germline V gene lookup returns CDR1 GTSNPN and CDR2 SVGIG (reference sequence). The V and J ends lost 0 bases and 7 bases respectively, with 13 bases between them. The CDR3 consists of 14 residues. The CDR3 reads CAWSVSSARNEQFF. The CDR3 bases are TGTGCCTGGAGTGTGAGTAGCGCCCGGAATGAGCAGTTCTTC.

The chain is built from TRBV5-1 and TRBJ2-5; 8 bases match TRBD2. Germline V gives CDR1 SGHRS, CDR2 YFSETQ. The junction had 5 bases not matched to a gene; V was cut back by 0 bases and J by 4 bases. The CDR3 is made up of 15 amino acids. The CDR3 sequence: CASSLVLAGRETQYF. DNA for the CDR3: TGCGCCAGCAGCTTGGTTCTAGCGGGCCGAGAGACCCAGTACTTC.

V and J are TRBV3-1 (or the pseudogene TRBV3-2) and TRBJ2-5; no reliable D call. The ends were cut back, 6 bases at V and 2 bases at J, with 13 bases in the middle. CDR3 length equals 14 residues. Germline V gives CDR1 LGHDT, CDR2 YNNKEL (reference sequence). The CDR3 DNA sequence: TGTGCCAGCAGTCTACGAACACCTCAAGAGACCCAGTACTTC. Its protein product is CASSLRTPQETQYF.

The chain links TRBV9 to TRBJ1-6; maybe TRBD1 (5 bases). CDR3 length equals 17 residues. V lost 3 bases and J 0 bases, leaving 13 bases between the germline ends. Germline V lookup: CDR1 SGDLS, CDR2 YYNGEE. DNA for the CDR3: TGTGCCAGCAGCGCCTCGGGACGGAGCTCCTATAATTCACCCCTCCACTTT. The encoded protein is CASSASGRSSYNSPLHF.

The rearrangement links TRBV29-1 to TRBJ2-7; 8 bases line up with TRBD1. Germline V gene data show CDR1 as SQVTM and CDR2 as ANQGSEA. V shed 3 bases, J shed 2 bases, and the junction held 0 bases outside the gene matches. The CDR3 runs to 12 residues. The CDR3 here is CSVEDRAYEQYF. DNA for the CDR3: TGCAGCGTTGAGGACAGGGCCTACGAGCAGTACTTC.

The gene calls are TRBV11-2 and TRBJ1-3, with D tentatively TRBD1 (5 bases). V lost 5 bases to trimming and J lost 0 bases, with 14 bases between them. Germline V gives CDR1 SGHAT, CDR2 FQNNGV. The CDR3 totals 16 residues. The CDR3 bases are TGTGCCAGCAGCCACACCGGGACCGGCTCTGGAAACACCATATATTTT. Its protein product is CASSHTGTGSGNTIYF.

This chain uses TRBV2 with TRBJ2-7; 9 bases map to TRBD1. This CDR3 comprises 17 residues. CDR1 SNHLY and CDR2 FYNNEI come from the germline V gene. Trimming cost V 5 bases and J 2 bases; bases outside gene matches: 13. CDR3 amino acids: CASSWDRDNTLAYEQYF. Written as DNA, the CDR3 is TGTGCCAGCAGTTGGGACAGGGACAATACCCTAGCCTACGAGCAGTACTTC.

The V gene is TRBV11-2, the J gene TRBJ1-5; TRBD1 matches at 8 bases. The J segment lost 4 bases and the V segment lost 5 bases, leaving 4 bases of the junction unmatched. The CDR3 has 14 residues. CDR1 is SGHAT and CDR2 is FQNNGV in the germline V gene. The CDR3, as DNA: TGTGCCAGCAGCAATGACAGGGGTAATCAGCCCCAGCATTTT. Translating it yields CASSNDRGNQPQHF.

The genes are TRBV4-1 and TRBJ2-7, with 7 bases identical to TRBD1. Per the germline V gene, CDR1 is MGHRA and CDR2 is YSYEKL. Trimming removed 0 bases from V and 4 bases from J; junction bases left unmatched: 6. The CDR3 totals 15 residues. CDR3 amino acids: CASSQDRGIFYEQYF. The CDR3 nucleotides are TGCGCCAGCAGCCAAGACAGGGGGATTTTTTACGAGCAGTACTTC.

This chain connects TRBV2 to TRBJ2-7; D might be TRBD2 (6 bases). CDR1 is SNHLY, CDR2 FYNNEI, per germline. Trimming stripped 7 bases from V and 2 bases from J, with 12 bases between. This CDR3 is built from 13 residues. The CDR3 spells CASNREQTYEQYF. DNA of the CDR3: TGTGCCAGCAACCGGGAGCAGACCTACGAGCAGTACTTC.

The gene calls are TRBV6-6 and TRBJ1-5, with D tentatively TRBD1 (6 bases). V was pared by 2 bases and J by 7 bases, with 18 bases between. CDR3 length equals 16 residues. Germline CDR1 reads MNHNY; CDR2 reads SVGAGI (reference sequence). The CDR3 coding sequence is TGTGCCAGCAGTTACACCGATGGGGGGCGCGTGCAGCCCCAGCATTTT. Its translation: CASSYTDGGRVQPQHF.

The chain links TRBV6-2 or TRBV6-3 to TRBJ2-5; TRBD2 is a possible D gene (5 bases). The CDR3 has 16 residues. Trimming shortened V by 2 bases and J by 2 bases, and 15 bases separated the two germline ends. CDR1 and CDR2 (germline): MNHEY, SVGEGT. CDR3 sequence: CASSYVLAGPQETQYF. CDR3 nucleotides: TGTGCCAGCAGTTACGTTTTGGCGGGCCCGCAAGAGACCCAGTACTTC.

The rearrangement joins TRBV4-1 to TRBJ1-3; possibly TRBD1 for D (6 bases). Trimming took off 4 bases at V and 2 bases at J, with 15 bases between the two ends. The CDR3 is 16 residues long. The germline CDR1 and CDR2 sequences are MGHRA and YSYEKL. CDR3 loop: CASSLTADSAGNTIYF. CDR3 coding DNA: TGCGCCAGCAGCCTAACAGCGGACAGCGCTGGAAACACCATATATTTT.

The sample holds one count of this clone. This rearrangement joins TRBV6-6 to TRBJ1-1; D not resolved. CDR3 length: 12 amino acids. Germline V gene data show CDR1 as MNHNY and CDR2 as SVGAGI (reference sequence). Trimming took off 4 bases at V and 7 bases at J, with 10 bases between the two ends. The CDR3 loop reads CASSSLPYEAFF. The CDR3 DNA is TGTGCCAGCAGTTCACTACCCTATGAAGCTTTCTTT.

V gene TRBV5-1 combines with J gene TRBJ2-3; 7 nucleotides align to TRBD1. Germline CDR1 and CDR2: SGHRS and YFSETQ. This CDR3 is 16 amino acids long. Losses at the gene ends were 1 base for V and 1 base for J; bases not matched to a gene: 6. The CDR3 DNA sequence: TGCGCCAGCAGCTTGAGGGTCGGACAGGGCACAGATACGCAGTATTTT. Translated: CASSLRVGQGTDTQYF.